These T cell receptor beta chains were read from a single sample in a study of T cell responses to AZD1222 COVID-19 vaccine. Assay used: immunoSEQ multiplex PCR; TCRdb lists only in-frame clones, some missing. Here the sample spans 110,000 to 150,000 clones, more than 75% being singletons. Here the sequenced sample was peripheral blood, taken 28 days after the second AZD1222 dose. The receptors derive from an adult who received the AZD1222 COVID-19 vaccine. Each CDR3 is given with its conserved first and last residue. The D gene is left open where the match is weak. Clone size is given for some rows only: seen once, a few or many times, or a class if the clone is expanded.

len	v_gene	abundance	d_gene	j_gene	CDR3aa	CDR3nt
15	TRBV6-1	-	-	TRBJ1-2	CASSDGGSGSYGYTF	TGTGCCAGCAGTGACGGGGGTTCCGGCTCCTATGGCTACACCTTC
13	TRBV5-4	-	-	TRBJ1-2	CASSPTGNYGYTF	TGTGCCAGCAGCCCGACAGGAAACTATGGCTACACCTTC
18	TRBV6-1	-	-	TRBJ1-1	CASSEAPQGTGGRTEAFF	TGTGCCAGCAGTGAAGCGCCCCAGGGCACCGGGGGGCGCACTGAAGCTTTCTTT
15	TRBV7-6	-	-	TRBJ2-3	CASSLGGPRGDTQYF	TGTGCCAGCAGCTTAGGGGGCCCAAGGGGAGATACGCAGTATTTT
14	TRBV28	-	-	TRBJ1-5	CASSRPPDSFPQHF	TGTGCCAGCAGTCGTCCTCCGGACAGCTTTCCCCAGCATTTT
14	TRBV15	-	-	TRBJ2-2	CATSRYRDTGELFF	TGTGCCACCAGCAGATATAGAGACACCGGGGAGCTGTTTTTT
14	TRBV6-5	-	TRBD2	TRBJ2-2	CASTAGVSTGELFF	TGTGCCAGTACAGCGGGAGTGAGCACCGGGGAGCTGTTTTTT
11	TRBV5-6	-	-	TRBJ2-5	CASSLTETQYF	TGTGCCAGCAGCTTGACTGAGACCCAGTACTTC
16	TRBV5-1	-	TRBD1	TRBJ1-5	CASSPRPGQGPQPQHF	TGCGCCAGCAGTCCCCGACCGGGACAGGGTCCTCAGCCCCAGCATTTT
13	TRBV9	-	-	TRBJ2-5	CASSERLGETQYF	TGTGCCAGCAGCGAACGACTAGGGGAGACCCAGTACTTC
10	TRBV29-1	-	TRBD1	TRBJ1-1	CSASQGEAFF	TGCAGCGCATCACAGGGGGAGGCTTTCTTT
17	TRBV5-1	-	-	TRBJ1-3	CASSLLNSGFGGNTIYF	TGCGCCAGCAGCTTGTTGAATTCGGGGTTTGGTGGAAACACCATATATTTT
16	TRBV5-8	-	TRBD2	TRBJ2-7	CASSLGLAGGLGEQYF	TGTGCCAGCAGCTTGGGGCTAGCGGGAGGCCTGGGCGAGCAGTACTTC
15	TRBV5-4	-	-	TRBJ2-2	CASSLGLGVSGELFF	TGTGCCAGCAGCTTGGGGCTGGGGGTGTCCGGGGAGCTGTTTTTT
13	TRBV25-1	-	-	TRBJ1-1	CASRDGVNTEAFF	TGTGCCAGCAGGGACGGGGTGAACACTGAAGCTTTCTTT
16	TRBV7-2	-	-	TRBJ2-3	CASSRYGQEGTDTQYF	TGTGCCAGCAGTCGCTACGGCCAAGAGGGCACAGATACGCAGTATTTT
17	TRBV28	-	TRBD2	TRBJ2-3	CASSAALAAGAPDTQYF	TGTGCCAGCAGTGCAGCCCTAGCGGCGGGAGCGCCAGATACGCAGTATTTT
13	TRBV27	once	-	TRBJ2-3	CASSFGSGDTQYF	TGTGCCAGCAGTTTTGGTTCGGGCGATACGCAGTATTTT
16	TRBV30	-	TRBD1	TRBJ2-5	CAWSRSGDRVRETQYF	TGTGCCTGGAGTAGGTCAGGGGACAGGGTTAGAGAGACCCAGTACTTC
14	TRBV10-3	-	-	TRBJ2-2	CAVKTGIDTGELFF	TGTGCCGTTAAAACAGGGATCGACACCGGGGAGCTGTTTTTT
14	TRBV4-1	-	-	TRBJ1-4	CASSLEGGNEKLFF	TGCGCCAGCAGTCTGGAGGGGGGTAATGAAAAACTGTTTTTT
14	TRBV5-1	-	-	TRBJ1-2	CASIQIPASYGYTF	TGCGCCAGCATCCAGATCCCTGCAAGTTATGGCTACACCTTC
15	TRBV5-1	-	TRBD2	TRBJ2-1	CASSSTSGGPNEQFF	TGCGCCAGCAGCTCGACTAGCGGGGGGCCTAATGAGCAGTTCTTC
18	TRBV4-1	-	-	TRBJ1-6	CASSQEGRGGSYNSPLHF	TGCGCCAGCAGCCAAGAGGGGCGAGGGGGCTCCTATAATTCACCCCTCCACTTT
16	TRBV11-2	few	TRBD1	TRBJ1-1	CASSRFGQGGNTEAFF	TGTGCCAGCAGCCGTTTCGGACAGGGGGGAAACACTGAAGCTTTCTTT
12	TRBV27	-	-	TRBJ1-2	CATEGETVGYTF	TGTGCCACGGAGGGGGAAACTGTCGGCTACACCTTC
13	TRBV7-8	-	-	TRBJ2-7	CASSWDTLYEQYF	TGTGCCAGCAGCTGGGACACGTTATACGAGCAGTACTTC
13	TRBV24-1	-	-	TRBJ2-3	CATNQPGTDTQYF	TGTGCCACCAATCAACCGGGCACAGATACGCAGTATTTT
15	TRBV5-1	-	-	TRBJ2-7	CASSLNSAGAYEQYF	TGCGCCAGCAGCTTGAATTCGGCAGGGGCGTACGAGCAGTACTTC
15	TRBV6-5	-	-	TRBJ2-6	CASGLPGEGANVLTF	TGTGCCAGCGGGCTCCCCGGGGAAGGGGCCAACGTCCTGACTTTC
12	TRBV27	-	-	TRBJ1-5	CASSLMGEPQHF	TGTGCCAGCAGTTTAATGGGGGAGCCCCAGCATTTT
19	TRBV2	-	TRBD2	TRBJ2-6	CASSEVGGIPTSGANVLTF	TGTGCCAGCAGTGAAGTGGGGGGGATACCGACCTCTGGGGCCAACGTCCTGACTTTC
14	TRBV6-5	-	TRBD1	TRBJ2-1	CASDRDRSSNEQFF	TGTGCCAGTGACCGGGACAGATCCTCAAATGAGCAGTTCTTC
13	TRBV7-2	-	-	TRBJ1-1	CASSFRRNTEAFF	TGTGCCAGCAGCTTCCGCCGGAACACTGAAGCTTTCTTT
16	TRBV5-1	-	-	TRBJ2-2	CASSGSGLLNTGELFF	TGCGCCAGCAGCGGCTCGGGACTCCTGAACACCGGGGAGCTGTTTTTT
14	TRBV27	-	-	TRBJ1-1	CASSLGSMNTEAFF	TGTGCCAGCAGTTTAGGCAGCATGAACACTGAAGCTTTCTTT
15	TRBV4-3	-	-	TRBJ2-7	CASSQELGEGYEQYF	TGCGCCAGCAGCCAAGAACTGGGAGAGGGCTACGAGCAGTACTTC
13	TRBV27	-	-	TRBJ2-1	CASSPGTASEQFF	TGTGCCAGCAGTCCCGGGACCGCCTCCGAGCAGTTCTTC
15	TRBV12-5	-	-	TRBJ1-1	CASGIGAAGRTEAFF	TGTGCTAGTGGAATTGGGGCGGCCGGGAGGACTGAAGCTTTCTTT
14	TRBV29-1	once	-	TRBJ1-2	CSVGNFQGDYGYTF	TGCAGCGTTGGAAATTTTCAGGGAGACTATGGCTACACCTTC
16	TRBV4-2	-	TRBD2	TRBJ2-7	CASSPPKASGSYEQYF	TGTGCCAGCAGCCCACCCAAGGCTAGCGGATCCTACGAGCAGTACTTC
13	TRBV10-3	-	-	TRBJ2-1	CAINGGTGNEQFF	TGTGCCATCAATGGGGGGACGGGGAATGAGCAGTTCTTC
17	TRBV19	-	-	TRBJ1-5	CASSIDRGVASNQPQHF	TGTGCCAGTAGTATAGACAGGGGAGTCGCATCCAATCAGCCCCAGCATTTT
14	TRBV28	-	-	TRBJ1-6	CASIESSYNSPLHF	TGTGCCAGCATAGAGAGCTCCTATAATTCACCCCTCCACTTT
13	TRBV30	-	-	TRBJ1-2	CACNPDGFYGYTF	TGTGCCTGTAACCCGGACGGATTCTATGGCTACACCTTC
16	TRBV7-9	-	-	TRBJ2-2	CASSHVQLPNTGELFF	TGTGCCAGCAGCCACGTCCAGCTCCCGAACACCGGGGAGCTGTTTTTT
13	TRBV2	-	-	TRBJ1-1	CASSAQDRTEAFF	TGTGCCAGCAGTGCACAGGATCGGACTGAAGCTTTCTTT
17	TRBV27	-	-	TRBJ1-2	CASSLRQTRSSNYGYTF	TGTGCCAGCAGTTTGCGCCAGACACGTTCTTCTAACTATGGCTACACCTTC
16	TRBV5-1	-	TRBD1	TRBJ2-2	CASSLGGTANTGELFF	TGCGCCAGCAGCTTGGGGGGGACAGCGAACACCGGGGAGCTGTTTTTT
15	TRBV7-2	few	TRBD2	TRBJ2-7	CASSTTSGGTYEQYF	TGTGCCAGCAGCACTACTAGCGGGGGGACCTACGAGCAGTACTTC
12	TRBV28	-	-	TRBJ2-3	CASSPIVDTQYF	TGTGCCAGCAGTCCCATAGTAGATACGCAGTATTTT
15	TRBV27	-	TRBD1	TRBJ1-2	CASSSPGQGSVGYTF	TGTGCCAGCAGTTCCCCGGGACAGGGTTCCGTCGGCTACACCTTC
13	TRBV27	once	-	TRBJ2-2	CASMGGNTGELFF	TGTGCCAGCATGGGCGGGAACACCGGGGAGCTGTTTTTT
16	TRBV5-8	-	-	TRBJ1-1	CASSPSSPGQRTEAFF	TGTGCCAGCAGCCCTTCATCCCCGGGCCAGAGGACTGAAGCTTTCTTT
17	TRBV7-9	-	-	TRBJ1-6	CASSSRDPGTYNSPLHF	TGTGCCAGCAGCTCCCGCGACCCTGGGACCTATAATTCACCCCTCCACTTT
14	TRBV5-1	few	-	TRBJ2-2	CASSPWDFTGELFF	TGCGCCAGCAGCCCCTGGGATTTCACCGGGGAGCTGTTTTTT
17	TRBV2	-	-	TRBJ1-6	CASSEAFGFLDNSPLHF	TGTGCCAGCAGTGAAGCTTTTGGTTTTTTGGATAATTCACCCCTCCACTTT
14	TRBV19	few	-	TRBJ2-5	CASSPQRQMETQYF	TGTGCCAGTAGCCCGCAGCGGCAAATGGAGACCCAGTACTTC
14	TRBV5-6	-	-	TRBJ1-5	CASSHSTVVQPQHF	TGTGCCAGCAGCCATTCTACGGTGGTTCAGCCCCAGCATTTT
12	TRBV28	-	TRBD1	TRBJ2-7	CASSHRGREQYF	TGTGCCAGCAGCCACAGGGGACGGGAGCAGTACTTC